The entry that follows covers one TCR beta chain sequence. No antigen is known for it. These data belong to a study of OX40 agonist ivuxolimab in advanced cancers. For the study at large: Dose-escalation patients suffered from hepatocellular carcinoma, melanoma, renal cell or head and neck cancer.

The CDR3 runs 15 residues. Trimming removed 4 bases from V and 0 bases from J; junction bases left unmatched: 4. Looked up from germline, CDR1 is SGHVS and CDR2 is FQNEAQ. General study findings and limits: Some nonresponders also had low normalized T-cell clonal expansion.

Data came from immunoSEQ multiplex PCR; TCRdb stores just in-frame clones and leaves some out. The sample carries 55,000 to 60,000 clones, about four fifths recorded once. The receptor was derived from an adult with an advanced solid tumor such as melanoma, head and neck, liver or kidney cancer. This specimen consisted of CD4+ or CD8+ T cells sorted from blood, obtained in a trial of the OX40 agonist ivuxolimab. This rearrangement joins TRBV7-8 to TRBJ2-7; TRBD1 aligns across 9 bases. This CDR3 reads CASSWGGQGSYEQYF. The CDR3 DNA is TGTGCCAGCAGCTGGGGGGGACAGGGCTCCTACGAGCAGTACTTC. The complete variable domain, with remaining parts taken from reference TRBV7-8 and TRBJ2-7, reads GAGVSQSPRYKVAKRGQDVALRCDPISGHVSLFWYQQALGQGPEFLTYFQNEAQLDKSGLPSDRFFAERPEGSVSTLKIQRTQQEDSAVYLCASSWGGQGSYEQYFGPGTRLTVT.